These 27 T cell receptor beta chains were all obtained from the same sample, sequenced in a study of T cell responses to AZD1222 COVID-19 vaccine. Some clones are missing from TCRdb's copy, which holds only in-frame ones; the method was immunoSEQ multiplex PCR. Counted here are fewer than 150,000 clones, 88% occurring once; the ten biggest clones make up about 5%. Sequencing used peripheral blood, obtained on day 0 of AZD1222 vaccination. These receptors were collected from an adult in good health.

This clone has a single count. The genes are TRBV18 and TRBJ2-7; D remains unclear. CDR1 is KGHSH and CDR2 is LQKENI in the germline V gene. The CDR3 is 12 residues long. V was pared by 1 base and J by 6 bases, with 7 bases between. The CDR3 DNA follows: TGTGCCAGCTCACCACGGAATGGCGAGCAGTACTTC. Translating it yields CASSPRNGEQYF.

CDR3 residues: CASSLVGEGTEAFF. The CDR3 nucleotides are TGTGCCAGCAGCTTAGTGGGGGAGGGCACTGAAGCTTTCTTT. V usage is TRBV7-8 and J usage is TRBJ1-1; D possibly corresponds to TRBD1 (5 bases). Trimming took 1 base from V and 4 from J, leaving 10 bases between them. From germline, CDR1 is SGHVS and CDR2 FQNEAQ. This CDR3 is 14 amino acids long.

This clone was recorded only once. The CDR3, as DNA: TGTGCCAGCAGCCTTAAAGAGACCCAGTACTTC. Encoded protein: CASSLKETQYF. The chain employs TRBV3-1 (or the pseudogene TRBV3-2) and TRBJ2-5; no reliable D call. This CDR3 region has 11 residues. Germline V gene sequence: CDR1 LGHDT, CDR2 YNNKEL (reference sequence). Trimming shortened V by 4 bases and J by 3 bases, and 3 bases separated the two germline ends.

The chain carries TRBV4-3 and TRBJ1-2; 9 bases fit TRBD1. The CDR3 contains 14 residues. Trimming cost V 4 bases and J 3 bases; bases outside gene matches: 3. CDR1 and CDR2 from the germline V gene are LGHNA and YSLEER. CDR3 nucleotides: TGCGCCAGCAGCCGGGACAGGGCGGACTATGGCTACACCTTC. Translating gives CASSRDRADYGYTF.

This clone was detected once. The chain employs TRBV27 and TRBJ2-2, with D possibly matching TRBD2 (6 bases). V was cut by 2 bases and J by 7 bases, with 11 bases left in between. The CDR3 loop spans 14 amino acids. Germline CDR1 MNHEY, CDR2 SMNVEV (reference sequence). CDR3 sequence reads: CASSLLGGDGELFF. In nucleotides, the CDR3 is TGTGCCAGCAGTTTACTGGGGGGAGACGGGGAGCTGTTTTTT.

The CDR3 is CASRRGTSGANVLTF. The CDR3 region has the DNA TGTGCCAGCAGGCGGGGGACAAGTGGGGCCAACGTCCTGACTTTC. The chain has TRBV27 and TRBJ2-6, with D possibly matching TRBD2 (7 bases). The germline V gene encodes CDR1 MNHEY and CDR2 SMNVEV (reference sequence). The germline V and J ends were trimmed by 6 bases and 3 bases, with 12 bases remaining between them. This CDR3 comprises 15 residues.

The chain links TRBV19 to TRBJ1-1; D uncertain. V was cut by 6 bases and J by 0 bases, with 2 bases left in between. There are 11 residues in the CDR3. The V gene's germline CDR1 is LNHDA and CDR2 SQIVND (reference sequence). The CDR3 reads CASRLNTEAFF. CDR3 in DNA: TGTGCCAGTAGACTGAACACTGAAGCTTTCTTT.

The V and J genes are TRBV5-1 and TRBJ1-4; no definite D call. This CDR3 region has 15 residues. The V and J ends lost 0 bases and 6 bases respectively, with 12 bases between them. Germline-derived CDR1 and CDR2 are SGHRS and YFSETQ. CDR3 protein: CASSLGWGHDEKLFF. In DNA form, the CDR3 reads TGCGCCAGCAGCTTGGGTTGGGGTCATGATGAAAAACTGTTTTTT.

The rearrangement uses TRBV19 and TRBJ2-1; D may be TRBD1 (5 bases). This CDR3 is 13 amino acids long. V was shortened by 5 bases and J by 7 bases, with 12 bases between the two germline ends. CDR1 is LNHDA, CDR2 SQIVND, per germline (reference sequence). CDR3 DNA: TGTGCCAGTAGTTTGACAGTAGAGAATGAGCAGTTCTTC. It yields the protein CASSLTVENEQFF. The variable domain in full, with the rest retrieved from reference TRBV19 and TRBJ2-1, is DGGITQSPKYLFRKEGQNVTLSCEQNLNHDAMYWYRQDPGQGLRLIYYSQIVNDFQKGDIAEGYSVSREKKESFPLTVTSAQKNPTAFYLCASSLTVENEQFFGPGTRLTVL.

The rearrangement links TRBV10-3 to TRBJ1-1, with a possible D match to TRBD1 (5 bases). V lost 3 bases and J 6 bases, leaving 11 bases between the germline ends. The CDR3 totals 13 residues. Germline-derived CDR1 and CDR2 are ENHRY and SYGVKD. CDR3 sequence: CAISEGVGAEAFF. For the CDR3, the DNA is TGTGCCATCAGTGAAGGGGTTGGCGCTGAAGCTTTCTTT.

This chain joins TRBV15 and TRBJ2-1, with D tentatively TRBD2 (6 bases). This CDR3 is built from 18 residues. Germline V CDR1 and CDR2: LNHNV, YYDKDF (reference sequence). Deletions cut 1 base from V and 1 base from J, with 17 bases between. Here the CDR3 reads CATSRAPRFGGSYNEQFF. The CDR3 DNA reads TGTGCCACCAGCAGAGCACCTCGTTTCGGAGGGTCCTACAATGAGCAGTTCTTC.

The V gene is TRBV27, the J gene TRBJ2-7, with 10 nucleotides matching TRBD1. V dropped 4 bases and J dropped 4; count of bases not matched to a gene: 10. This CDR3 has 16 amino acids. Per the germline V gene, CDR1 is MNHEY and CDR2 is SMNVEV (reference sequence). This CDR3 is CASSSIWGDRGYEQYF. Here the CDR3 DNA reads TGTGCCAGCAGTTCCATATGGGGGGACAGGGGTTACGAGCAGTACTTC.

The V call is TRBV10-1, the J call TRBJ1-4; weak D call: TRBD1 (5 bases). Germline CDR1 and CDR2: WNHNN and SYGVQD (reference sequence). The CDR3 consists of 11 residues. V was shortened by 6 bases and J by 13 bases, with 12 bases between the two germline ends. As DNA, the CDR3 is TGCGCCAGCAGCGCCGGGACTGGACTGTTTTTT. Translation: CASSAGTGLFF.

The rearrangement joins TRBV3-1 (or the pseudogene TRBV3-2) to TRBJ2-1; unclear D gene. The V gene's germline CDR1 is LGHDT and CDR2 YNNKEL (reference sequence). With 2 bases removed from V and 9 bases from J, the gap between germline ends came to 14 bases. This CDR3 spans 14 amino acids. This CDR3 is CASSQIGLGFEQFF. CDR3 nucleotide sequence: TGTGCCAGCAGCCAAATTGGGTTAGGTTTTGAGCAGTTCTTC.

The rearrangement joins TRBV11-2 to TRBJ1-2, with D hard to call. Germline assignment: CDR1 SGHAT and CDR2 FQNNGV. V was cut by 0 bases and J by 8 bases, with 25 bases left in between. This CDR3 is built from 18 residues. CDR3 sequence (DNA): TGTGCCAGCAGCTTAGAAATCAGCGGTTTGACTCCTGAGGGCGGCTACACCTTC. The encoded protein is CASSLEISGLTPEGGYTF.

This chain links TRBV6-2 or TRBV6-3 with TRBJ2-2; perhaps TRBD1 as D (6 bases). Germline values: CDR1 MNHEY, CDR2 SVGEGT. V was clipped by 6 bases and J by 1 base, with 12 bases between them. This CDR3 is built from 15 residues. The CDR3 DNA reads TGTGCCAGCAGCAGGGACACCTTGAACACCGGGGAGCTGTTTTTT. Its protein product is CASSRDTLNTGELFF.

J is TRBJ1-5 and V is TRBV7-9; no clear D. V lost 5 bases and J lost 6, with 14 bases in between. Per germline, CDR1 SEHNR and CDR2 FQNEAQ (reference sequence). This CDR3 has 14 residues. The CDR3 nucleotides are TGTGCCAGCAGCCCGGGAGCTTCATCTCAGCCCCAGCATTTT. As protein: CASSPGASSQPQHF.

The chain couples TRBV6-5 to TRBJ1-1; 9 bases are shared with TRBD1. This CDR3 has 16 residues. J gave up 1 base and V 3 bases, and 6 bases lay outside the gene matches. Germline V gene data show CDR1 as MNHEY and CDR2 as SVGAGI. This CDR3 is CASSYFTGGSNTEAFF. As DNA, the CDR3 is TGTGCCAGCAGTTATTTTACAGGGGGCTCGAACACTGAAGCTTTCTTT.

This clone was recorded only once. This chain links TRBV29-1 with TRBJ2-1; 8 bases fit TRBD2. CDR1 is SQVTM, CDR2 ANQGSEA, per germline. The CDR3 has 13 residues. After removal of 4 bases from V and 4 bases from J, the junction contained 3 bases not matched to a gene. The CDR3: CSVGRGGYNEQFF. CDR3 in DNA: TGCAGCGTTGGTCGGGGGGGATACAATGAGCAGTTCTTC.

The gene calls are TRBV15 and TRBJ2-5, with 7 bases that match TRBD2. Germline loops: CDR1 LNHNV, CDR2 YYDKDF (reference sequence). The CDR3 is made up of 15 amino acids. J gave up 5 bases and V 5 bases, and 11 bases lay outside the gene matches. The DNA for the CDR3 is TGTGCCACCAGCTTAACTAGCGCGGAGTGGGAGACCCAGTACTTC. Its protein is CATSLTSAEWETQYF.

The V gene is TRBV7-9, the J gene TRBJ1-2; TRBD1 agrees at 11 bases. This CDR3 spans 14 amino acids. CDR1 is SEHNR, CDR2 FQNEAQ, per germline (reference sequence). With 5 bases clipped from V and 3 bases from J, the junction kept 2 bases outside the gene matches. DNA for the CDR3: TGTGCCAGCAGCCGGGACAGGGGGGACTATGGCTACACCTTC. It specifies CASSRDRGDYGYTF.

This chain links TRBV2 with TRBJ1-2; D perhaps matches TRBD1 (5 bases). CDR3 length: 14 amino acids. Germline CDR1 and CDR2: SNHLY and FYNNEI. The V and J ends lost 4 bases and 6 bases respectively, with 15 bases between them. CDR3 loop: CASSGQGESNGYTF. The CDR3 DNA reads TGTGCCAGCAGTGGGCAGGGAGAATCTAATGGCTACACCTTC.

On this clone itself: The junction departs from germline at one end; a sequencing error may be responsible. Additional DNA sequences in this sample encode the identical CDR3. This chain joins TRBV6-4 and TRBJ2-2; possible D gene TRBD2, 5 bases. The CDR3 loop spans 13 amino acids. Per the germline V gene, CDR1 is MRHNA and CDR2 is SNTAGT. The CDR3 here is CASSDSVTGELFF. CDR3 bases: TGTGCCAGCAGTGACTCTGTCACCGGGGAGCTATTTTTT.

This chain links TRBV10-2 with TRBJ1-5; no clear D gene. CDR3 length: 15 residues. Trimming stripped 0 bases from V and 2 bases from J, with 8 bases between. Germline CDR1 and CDR2: WSHSY and SAAADI. In DNA form, the CDR3 reads TGCGCCAGCAGTGAGTCAGCAGTGGGCAATCAGCCCCAGCATTTT. Protein product: CASSESAVGNQPQHF.

This clone was seen just once. The chain combines TRBV18 with TRBJ1-2; 9 positions match TRBD1. This CDR3 contains 13 residues. The J segment lost 9 bases and the V segment lost 6 bases, leaving 8 bases of the junction unmatched. Germline V lookup: CDR1 KGHSH, CDR2 LQKENI. In DNA form, the CDR3 reads TGTGCCAGCTCGGGACAGGGTGACAACCGCTACACCTTC. Translating gives CASSGQGDNRYTF.

This clone was counted once. The chain links TRBV4-1 to TRBJ1-6; 8 bases map to TRBD1. The germline V gene encodes CDR1 MGHRA and CDR2 YSYEKL. The CDR3 extends over 15 amino acids. V trimming: 0 bases; J trimming: 10 bases; junction bases outside the gene matches: 5. The CDR3 loop is CASSQEVTGESPLHF. The CDR3, as DNA: TGCGCCAGCAGCCAAGAGGTGACAGGGGAATCACCCCTCCACTTT.

The chain combines TRBV7-9 with TRBJ1-2; TRBD1 aligns across 10 bases. This CDR3 has 14 amino acids. Germline CDR1 and CDR2: SEHNR and FQNEAQ (reference sequence). The V and J ends lost 5 bases and 7 bases, in that order; junction bases with no gene match: 7. CDR3 in DNA: TGTGCCAGCAGCCAGGGACAGGGGTTCGGTGGCTACACCTTC. Its translation: CASSQGQGFGGYTF. The full variable domain, in which reference TRBV7-9 and TRBJ1-2 provide the parts outside the CDR3, is DTGVSQNPRHKITKRGQNVTFRCDPISEHNRLYWYRQTLGQGPEFLTYFQNEAQLEKSRLLSDRFSAERPKGSFSTLEIQRTEQGDSAMYLCASSQGQGFGGYTFGSGTRLTVV.